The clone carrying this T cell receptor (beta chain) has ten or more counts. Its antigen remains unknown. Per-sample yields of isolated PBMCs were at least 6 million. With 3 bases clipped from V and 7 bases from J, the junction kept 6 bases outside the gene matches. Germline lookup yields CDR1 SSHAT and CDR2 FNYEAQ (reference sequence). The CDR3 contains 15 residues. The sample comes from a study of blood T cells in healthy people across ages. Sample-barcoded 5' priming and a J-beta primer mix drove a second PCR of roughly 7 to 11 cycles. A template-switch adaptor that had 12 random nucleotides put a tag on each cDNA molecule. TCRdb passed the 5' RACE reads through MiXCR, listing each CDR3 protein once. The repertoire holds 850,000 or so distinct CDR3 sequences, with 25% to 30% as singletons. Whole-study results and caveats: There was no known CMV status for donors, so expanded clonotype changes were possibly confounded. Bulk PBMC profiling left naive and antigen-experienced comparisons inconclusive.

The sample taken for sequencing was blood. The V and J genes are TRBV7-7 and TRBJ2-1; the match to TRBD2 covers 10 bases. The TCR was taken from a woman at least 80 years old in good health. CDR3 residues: CASSLKAGGQNEQFF. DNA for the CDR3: TGTGCCAGCAGCTTGAAAGCGGGGGGGCAAAATGAGCAGTTCTTC.